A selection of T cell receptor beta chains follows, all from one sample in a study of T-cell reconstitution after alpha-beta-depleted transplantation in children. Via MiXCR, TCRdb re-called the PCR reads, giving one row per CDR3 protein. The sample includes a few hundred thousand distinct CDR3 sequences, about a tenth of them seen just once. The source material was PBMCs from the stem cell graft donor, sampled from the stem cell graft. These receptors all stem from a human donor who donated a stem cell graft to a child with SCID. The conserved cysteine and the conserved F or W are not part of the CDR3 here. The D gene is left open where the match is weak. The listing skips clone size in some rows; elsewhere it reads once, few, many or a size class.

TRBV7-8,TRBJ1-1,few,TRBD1,ASSSGGALTEAF
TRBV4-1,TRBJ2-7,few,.,ASSQVWGQSYEQY
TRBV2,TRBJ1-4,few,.,ASTPSSGTNEKLF
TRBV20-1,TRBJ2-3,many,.,SAYRGTPTYTDTQY
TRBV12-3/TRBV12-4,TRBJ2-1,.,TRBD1,ASRERTGNNEQF
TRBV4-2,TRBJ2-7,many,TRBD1,ASSQEMGQRYEQY
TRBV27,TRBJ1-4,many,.,ASSFGTREKLF
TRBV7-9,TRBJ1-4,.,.,ASSAGRAEEKLF
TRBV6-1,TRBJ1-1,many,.,ASSVRVIMGLGEAF
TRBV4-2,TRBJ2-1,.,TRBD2,ASSQESRGLAVGEQF
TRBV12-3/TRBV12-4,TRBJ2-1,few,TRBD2,ASSLAGGPGFEQF
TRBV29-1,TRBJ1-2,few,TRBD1,SVEVWADREGAETNYGYT
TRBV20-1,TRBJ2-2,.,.,SAPRGVGELF
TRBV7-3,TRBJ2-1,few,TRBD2,ASSLWSGGANEQF
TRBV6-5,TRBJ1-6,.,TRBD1,ASSYSFKDRGNSPLH
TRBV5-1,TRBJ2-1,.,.,ASRAASGNEQF
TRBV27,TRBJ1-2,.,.,ASSLRVDVYGYT
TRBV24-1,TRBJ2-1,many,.,ATSGSNEQF
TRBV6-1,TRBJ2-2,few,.,ASSEGMDTGELF
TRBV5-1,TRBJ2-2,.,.,ASSFRRDTGELF
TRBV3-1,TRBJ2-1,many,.,ASSQIDNEQF
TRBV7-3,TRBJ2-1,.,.,ASSLGVGPPYNEQF
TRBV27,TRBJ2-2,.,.,ASRGLTNTGELF
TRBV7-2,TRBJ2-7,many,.,ASSLNPYEQY
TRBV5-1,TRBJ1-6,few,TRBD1,ASRYGDRGSPLH
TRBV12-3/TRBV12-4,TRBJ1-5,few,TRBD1,ASRFTVQGAGQPQH
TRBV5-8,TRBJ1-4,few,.,ASSLVYNPVKVPF
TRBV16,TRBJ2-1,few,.,ASSQSGVLANEQF
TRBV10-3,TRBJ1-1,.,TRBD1,AIQGGGNTEAL
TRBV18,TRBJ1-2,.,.,ASSPSRDYGYT
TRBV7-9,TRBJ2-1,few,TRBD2,ASSRGGVGPNEQF
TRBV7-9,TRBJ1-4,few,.,ASSSGPGEKLF
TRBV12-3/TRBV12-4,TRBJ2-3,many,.,ASSSSGLTDTQY
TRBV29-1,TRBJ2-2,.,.,SAALLGLPNTGELF
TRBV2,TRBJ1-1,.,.,ASRGTHEAF
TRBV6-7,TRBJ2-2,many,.,ASSATGELF
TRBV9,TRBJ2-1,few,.,ASSVVVSPYNEQF
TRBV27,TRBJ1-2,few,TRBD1,ASSPDRVNGYT
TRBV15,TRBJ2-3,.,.,ATSRDRGVGTDTQY
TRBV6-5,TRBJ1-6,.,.,ASSYSIQGTYYNSPLH
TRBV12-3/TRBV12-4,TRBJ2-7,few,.,ASSLKNRYEQY
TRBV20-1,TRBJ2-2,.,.,SARDIVRNTGELF
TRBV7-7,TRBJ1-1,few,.,ASSSYRQDTEAF
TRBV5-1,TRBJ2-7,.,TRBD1,ASRGQFLSYEQY
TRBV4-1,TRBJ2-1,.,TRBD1,ASSLRTGSGNEQF
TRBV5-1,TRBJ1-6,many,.,ASSLARPYSPLH
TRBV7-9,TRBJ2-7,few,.,ASSPPGVYEQY
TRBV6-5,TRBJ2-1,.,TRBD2,ASSYPQRGGLSYNEQF
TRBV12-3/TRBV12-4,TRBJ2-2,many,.,ASSLVETGELF
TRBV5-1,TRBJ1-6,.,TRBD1,ASSQGESPLH
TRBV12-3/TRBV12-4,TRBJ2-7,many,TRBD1,ASSPWGQGSYEQY
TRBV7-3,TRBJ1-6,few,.,ASSLWRSSPLH
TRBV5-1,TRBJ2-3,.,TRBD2,ASSFSGITDTQY